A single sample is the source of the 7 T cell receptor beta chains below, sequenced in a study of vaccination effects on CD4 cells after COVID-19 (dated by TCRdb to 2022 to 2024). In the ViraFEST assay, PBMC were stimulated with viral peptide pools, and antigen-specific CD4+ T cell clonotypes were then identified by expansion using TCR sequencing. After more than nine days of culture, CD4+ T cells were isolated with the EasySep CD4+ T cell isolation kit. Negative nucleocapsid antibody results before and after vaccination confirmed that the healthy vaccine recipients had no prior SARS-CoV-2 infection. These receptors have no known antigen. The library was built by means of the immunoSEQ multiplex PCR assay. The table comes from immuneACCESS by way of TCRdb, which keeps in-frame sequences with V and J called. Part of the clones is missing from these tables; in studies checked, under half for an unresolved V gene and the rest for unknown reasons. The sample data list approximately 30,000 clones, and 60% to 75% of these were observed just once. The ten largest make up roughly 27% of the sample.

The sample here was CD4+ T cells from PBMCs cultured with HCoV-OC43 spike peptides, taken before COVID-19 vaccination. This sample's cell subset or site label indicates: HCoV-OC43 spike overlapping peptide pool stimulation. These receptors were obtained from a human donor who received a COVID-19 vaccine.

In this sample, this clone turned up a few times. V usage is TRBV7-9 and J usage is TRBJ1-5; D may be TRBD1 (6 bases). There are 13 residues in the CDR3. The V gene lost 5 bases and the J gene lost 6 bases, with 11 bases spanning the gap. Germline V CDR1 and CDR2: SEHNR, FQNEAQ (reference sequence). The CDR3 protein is CASSKAQGQPQHF. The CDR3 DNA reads TGTGCCAGCAGCAAGGCACAGGGTCAGCCCCAGCATTTT.

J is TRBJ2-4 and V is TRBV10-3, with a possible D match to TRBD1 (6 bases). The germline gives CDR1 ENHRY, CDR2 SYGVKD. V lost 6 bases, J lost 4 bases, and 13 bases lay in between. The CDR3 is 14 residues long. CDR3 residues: CAIRAEGQKNIQYF. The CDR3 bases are TGTGCCATCAGGGCCGAAGGACAGAAAAACATTCAGTACTTC.

The CDR3 loop reads CASSLKFAGDTEAFF. CDR3 coding DNA: TGTGCCAGCAGCTTAAAGTTCGCCGGGGACACTGAAGCTTTCTTT. The chain combines TRBV7-8 with TRBJ1-1; no clear D. Trimming pared 2 bases from V and 3 bases from J, leaving 13 bases between. The CDR3 has 15 amino acids. Germline V gives CDR1 SGHVS, CDR2 FQNEAQ.

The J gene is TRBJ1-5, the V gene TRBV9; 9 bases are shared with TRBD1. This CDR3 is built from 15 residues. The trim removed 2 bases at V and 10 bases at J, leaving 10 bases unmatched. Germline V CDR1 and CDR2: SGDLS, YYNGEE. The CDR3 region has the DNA TGTGCCAGCAGCGTCGGACCGGGACAGGGCAACCCCCAGCATTTT. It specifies CASSVGPGQGNPQHF.

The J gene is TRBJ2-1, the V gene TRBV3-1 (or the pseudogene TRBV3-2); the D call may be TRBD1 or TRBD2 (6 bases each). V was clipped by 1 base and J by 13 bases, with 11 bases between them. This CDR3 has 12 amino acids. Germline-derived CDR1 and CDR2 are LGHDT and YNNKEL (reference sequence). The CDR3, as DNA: TGTGCCAGCAGCCAAGCTACAGGGACTCAGTTCTTC. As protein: CASSQATGTQFF.

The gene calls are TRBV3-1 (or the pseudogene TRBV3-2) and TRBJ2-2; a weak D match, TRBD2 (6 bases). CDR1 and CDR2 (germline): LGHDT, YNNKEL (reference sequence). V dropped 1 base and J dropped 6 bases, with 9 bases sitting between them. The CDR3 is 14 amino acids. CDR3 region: CASSQATSSGELFF. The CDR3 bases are TGTGCCAGCAGCCAAGCGACTAGTTCCGGGGAGCTGTTTTTT.

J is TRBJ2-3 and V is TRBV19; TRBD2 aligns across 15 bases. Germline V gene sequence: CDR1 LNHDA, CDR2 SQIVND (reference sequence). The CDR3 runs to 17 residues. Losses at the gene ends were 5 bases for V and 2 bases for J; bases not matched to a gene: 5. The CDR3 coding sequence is TGTGCCAGTAGTCCAGGGACTAGCGGGGGGACCACAGATACGCAGTATTTT. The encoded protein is CASSPGTSGGTTDTQYF.